The count of the clone carrying this TCR beta chain is one. The antigen remains unidentified. One junction end does not reproduce the germline sequence, and a read error may be involved. The data were taken from a study of T cell responses to AZD1222 COVID-19 vaccine. Findings and limits, study-wide: Spike-specific TCR breadth and depth grew following two AZD1222 doses. Among the donors, most were white British and more were female, and clonal diversity was possibly underestimated.

The germline V gene has CDR1 SEHNR and CDR2 FQNEAQ (reference sequence). CDR3 size: 15 residues. Repertoires were generated with immunoSEQ multiplex PCR, while TCRdb's copy carries only in-frame clones and drops some. This table has about 200,000 clones, approximately 90% appearing once. The specimen was peripheral blood, collected 28 days after the second dose of the MenACWY control vaccine. This TCR was recovered from an adult who received the MenACWY meningococcal vaccine as a control. The chain links TRBV7-9 to TRBJ2-3; 9 nucleotides line up with TRBD1. The CDR3 nucleotides are TGTGCCAGCACCTTAGGGACAGGGAGAACAGATACGCAGTATTTT. Protein sequence: CASTLGTGRTDTQYF.